This TCR beta chain was sequenced in a study of blood T cell repertoires in COVID-19. Looking at the study overall: Symptom resolution, clearance, or two negative PCRs marked donors in Cohort 3 as recovered. Nucleic acid was either cDNA or gDNA, and it came from T cells, B-cell-depleted T cells, or PBMCs.

Per germline, CDR1 SGHTA and CDR2 FQGNSA. Deletions cut 2 bases from V and 9 bases from J, with 5 bases between. This CDR3 is built from 12 residues. The table came from immunoSEQ multiplex PCR; TCRdb's copy has only in-frame clones and leaves some out. The sample lists about 230,000 clones; 85% to 90% were seen once. The receptor comes from a woman aged 50 to 60 in a cohort exposed to, infected with or recovered from COVID-19 (not recorded which). The sample consisted of PBMCs or T cells enriched from blood (not recorded which). The rearrangement links TRBV7-2 to TRBJ1-6; D is unclear. For the CDR3, the DNA is TGTGCCAGCAGCTTAATGAGTTCACCCCTCCACTTT. Protein sequence: CASSLMSSPLHF.